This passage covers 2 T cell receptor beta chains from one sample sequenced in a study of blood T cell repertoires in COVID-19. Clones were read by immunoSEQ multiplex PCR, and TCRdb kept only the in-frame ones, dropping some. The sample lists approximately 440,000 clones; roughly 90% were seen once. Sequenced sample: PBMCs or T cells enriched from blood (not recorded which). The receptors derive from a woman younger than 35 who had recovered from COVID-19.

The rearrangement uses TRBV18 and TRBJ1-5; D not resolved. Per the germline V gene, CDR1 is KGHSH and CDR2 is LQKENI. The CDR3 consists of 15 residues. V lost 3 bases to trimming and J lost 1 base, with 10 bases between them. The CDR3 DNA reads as TGTGCCAGCTCACCTCAGACTAGCAGCAATCAGCCCCAGCATTTT. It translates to CASSPQTSSNQPQHF.

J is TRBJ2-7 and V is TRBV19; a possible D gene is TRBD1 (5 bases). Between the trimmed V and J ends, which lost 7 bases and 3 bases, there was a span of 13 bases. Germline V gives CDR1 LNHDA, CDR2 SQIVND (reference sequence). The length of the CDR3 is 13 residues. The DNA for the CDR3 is TGTGCCAGTAATAAAAGGGGAAGCTACGAGCAGTACTTC. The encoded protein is CASNKRGSYEQYF. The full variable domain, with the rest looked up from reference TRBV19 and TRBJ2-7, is DGGITQSPKYLFRKEGQNVTLSCEQNLNHDAMYWYRQDPGQGLRLIYYSQIVNDFQKGDIAEGYSVSREKKESFPLTVTSAQKNPTAFYLCASNKRGSYEQYFGPGTRLTVT.